This paragraph reports one TCR beta chain. Here immunoSEQ multiplex PCR was the method, and the copy in TCRdb shows in-frame clones only, minus some. The table includes about 210,000 clones, about 87% detected once. These data originate in a study of blood T cell repertoires in COVID-19. About the research overall: Acute-phase and convalescent COVID-19 samples originated in the United States, Italy and Spain.

This CDR3 comprises 18 residues. V gave up 1 base and J gave up 0 bases; unmatched junction bases: 7. Germline CDR1 and CDR2: KGHSH and LQKENI. Participants spanned ages about 18 to 100 years and resided in 20 to 30 US areas. Participants reported their clinical history, and cohort assignment relied on those reports. The receptor was derived from a woman aged 40 to 50 with acute COVID-19. This chain joins TRBV18 and TRBJ2-2; 8 bases line up with TRBD1. Source material: PBMCs or T cells enriched from blood (not recorded which). CDR3 protein: CASSPRDRSYANTGELFF. In nucleotides, the CDR3 is TGTGCCAGCTCACCACGGGACAGGAGTTACGCGAACACCGGGGAGCTGTTTTTT.